This note documents a single T cell receptor (beta chain) sequence. Its antigen is unknown. RNA extraction and reverse transcription yielded cDNA as sequencing template. Profiling relied on immunoSEQ multiplex PCR, and the TCRdb table lists in-frame clones only, not all of them. In the table there are about 140,000 clones, 82% of which are singletons. V shed 4 bases and J 6 bases; nucleotides not matched to a gene: 13. The CDR3 loop spans 16 amino acids. The germline V gene encodes CDR1 SGHDT and CDR2 YYEEEE. Treatment given: oral pan-JAK inhibitor, 5-10 mg twice daily. Peripheral blood samples and lesional scalp punch biopsies were obtained from alopecia areata patients. These data originate in a study of CD8+ T cells in alopecia areata. The overall study: Patients in the treated group were given tofacitinib by mouth, 5 to 10 mg twice a day.

Broader study findings: Sequences from scalp samples also cover resident alphabeta T cells of normal skin. Sharing of TCR sequences between patients (possibly for HLA-related reasons) was less clear than in mice.

The sample in question was CD8+ T cells sorted from blood, obtained at week 4, from a patient treated with tofacitinib. This TCR was sampled from a human donor with alopecia areata. This rearrangement joins TRBV5-6 to TRBJ2-7, with 10 bases that match TRBD1. CDR3 in amino acids: CASSHKQGTGEGEQYF. CDR3 sequence (DNA): TGTGCCAGCAGCCACAAGCAGGGGACAGGGGAAGGCGAGCAGTACTTC.